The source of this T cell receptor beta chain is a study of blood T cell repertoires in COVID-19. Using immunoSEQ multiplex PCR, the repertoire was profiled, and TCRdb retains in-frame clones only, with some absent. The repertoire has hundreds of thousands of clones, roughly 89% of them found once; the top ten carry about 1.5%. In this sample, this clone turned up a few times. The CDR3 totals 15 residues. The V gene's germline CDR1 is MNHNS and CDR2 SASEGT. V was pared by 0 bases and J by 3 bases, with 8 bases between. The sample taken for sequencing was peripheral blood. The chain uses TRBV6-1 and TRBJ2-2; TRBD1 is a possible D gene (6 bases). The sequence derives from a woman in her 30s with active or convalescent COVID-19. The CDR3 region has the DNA TGTGCCAGCAGTGAAGCGGGACAACACACCGGGGAGCTGTTTTTT. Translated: CASSEAGQHTGELFF.